This TCR beta chain is drawn from a study of T cell repertoires in cytomegalovirus infection. Study in general: TCR beta signatures that were public indicated CMV infection and matching HLA type.

This clonotype was recorded at least ten times. Its matching antigen is unknown. Each CDR3 protein is one row after TCRdb ran MiXCR on the reads. The table shows 600,000 to 700,000 distinct CDR3 sequences, with roughly a third occurring only once. With 4 bases removed from V and 6 bases from J, the gap between germline ends came to 15 bases. The CDR3 sequence is 15 residues long. The study's findings and limits: The ex vivo response showed dominance by HLA-C-restricted CMV-specific TCR beta clonotypes. CMV carriers with the relevant HLA were identified by cumulative public TCR beta family frequency.

This clonotype was sampled from a human donor in good health (CMV status not recorded). Some clones in this sample may be carry-over from other donors' samples. V usage is TRBV12-3 or TRBV12-4 and J usage is TRBJ1-4, with D tentatively TRBD1 (6 bases). The source was cultured PBMCs, collected from culture after CMV antigen stimulation. CDR3 region: CASSSSWKGDEKLFF. The CDR3 bases are TGTGCCAGCAGTTCCTCATGGAAGGGGGATGAAAAACTGTTTTTT.